These 20 T cell receptor beta chains were sequenced from one sample in a study of T-cell memory formation after mild COVID-19. In TCRdb, the 5' RACE reads were re-called with MiXCR into one record per CDR3 protein. The table records hundreds of thousands of distinct CDR3 sequences, 15% to 20% of them present only once. The sequencing input was PBMCs or a T cell subset sorted from them (not recorded which). The receptors come from a young man who had mild COVID-19 (a few samples of this study predate the infection). Cell type and time point are not known.

This clonotype has ten or more counts. The rearrangement joins TRBV2 to TRBJ2-3; D gene uncertain. The length of the CDR3 is 12 residues. Germline CDR1 SNHLY, CDR2 FYNNEI. The V and J ends lost 3 bases and 0 bases respectively, with 1 base between them. CDR3 bases: TGTGCCAGCAGTGACAGCACAGATACGCAGTATTTT. Residues: CASSDSTDTQYF. Using reference TRBV2 and TRBJ2-3 for the parts outside the CDR3, the full variable domain is EPEVTQTPSHQVTQMGQEVILRCVPISNHLYFYWYRQILGQKVEFLVSFYNNEISEKSEIFDDQFSVERPDGSNFTLKIRSTKLEDSAMYFCASSDSTDTQYFGPGTRLTVL.

This clonotype was counted a few times. CDR3 residues: CASSAGRGGELFF. The CDR3 nucleotides are TGTGCCAGCAGTGCCGGTAGAGGCGGGGAGCTGTTTTTT. The chain recombines TRBV12-3 or TRBV12-4 with TRBJ2-2; unclear D gene. Trimming shortened V by 5 bases and J by 7 bases, and 11 bases separated the two germline ends. This CDR3 comprises 13 residues.

This clonotype turned up a few times. The CDR3 reads CASSPRDRRNTEAFF. As DNA, the CDR3 is TGTGCCAGTAGTCCTAGGGACCGGCGTAACACTGAAGCTTTCTTT. The genes are TRBV19 and TRBJ1-1; D is possibly TRBD1 (5 bases). Germline CDR1 LNHDA, CDR2 SQIVND (reference sequence). The CDR3 loop spans 15 amino acids. V lost 5 bases and J 2 bases, leaving 15 bases between the germline ends.

This chain uses TRBV5-1 with TRBJ1-5; 8 positions match TRBD1. CDR1 and CDR2 (germline): SGHRS, YFSETQ. This CDR3 comprises 15 residues. Trimming at V came to 2 bases and at J to 5 bases, leaving 6 bases not matched to a gene. CDR3 coding DNA: TGCGCCAGCAGCTTCCAGGGGGCGAGGGATCAGCCCCAGCATTTT. This encodes CASSFQGARDQPQHF.

V is TRBV11-2 and J is TRBJ1-1, with D possibly matching TRBD1 (5 bases). The CDR3 runs to 14 residues. V was clipped by 2 bases and J by 11 bases, with 18 bases between them. Looked up from germline, CDR1 is SGHAT and CDR2 is FQNNGV. The chain's CDR3 is CASSLRQGRDRAFF. CDR3 coding DNA: TGTGCCAGCAGCTTAAGGCAGGGAAGAGATAGGGCTTTCTTT.

The chain is built from TRBV10-3 and TRBJ1-6; D not resolved. Germline CDR1 ENHRY, CDR2 SYGVKD. The V end was cut by 1 base, the J end by 6 bases, with 7 bases between. The CDR3 covers 14 residues. The CDR3 is CAISELGSNSPLHF. CDR3 DNA sequence: TGTGCCATCAGTGAGTTAGGTTCTAATTCACCCCTCCACTTT.

This clonotype was recorded a few times. The rearrangement links TRBV5-1 to TRBJ1-5, with 11 nucleotides matching TRBD1. The CDR3 is 15 residues long. Germline trimming cut 4 bases from V and 4 bases from J; bases unmatched to any gene: 4. The germline CDR1 and CDR2 sequences are SGHRS and YFSETQ. CDR3 sequence: CASSAGQGGNQPQHF. As DNA, the CDR3 is TGCGCCAGCAGCGCGGGACAGGGGGGAAATCAGCCCCAGCATTTT.

The chain joins TRBV20-1 to TRBJ2-1, with TRBD2 matching over 8 bases. The CDR3 contains 15 residues. With 0 bases clipped from V and 8 bases from J, the junction kept 9 bases outside the gene matches. Germline V CDR1 and CDR2: DFQATT, SNEGSKA (reference sequence). The CDR3 coding sequence is TGCAGTGCTAGAGATTTCGGGGGGGTTGTTTATGAGCAGTTCTTC. This translates into CSARDFGGVVYEQFF.

A few counts support this clonotype. The gene calls are TRBV5-1 and TRBJ2-7; D is perhaps TRBD1 (6 bases). Germline V CDR1 and CDR2: SGHRS, YFSETQ. The ends were cut back, 4 bases at V and 2 bases at J, with 10 bases in the middle. The CDR3 length is 13 residues. CDR3 DNA sequence: TGCGCCAGCAGCGCCCGGACAGCCTACGAGCAGTACTTC. Translation: CASSARTAYEQYF.

The chain uses TRBV5-1 and TRBJ1-2; D is perhaps TRBD1 (5 bases). CDR1 is SGHRS and CDR2 is YFSETQ in the germline V gene. This CDR3 is built from 13 residues. V was trimmed by 3 bases and J by 6 bases, leaving 12 bases between them. In DNA form, the CDR3 reads TGCGCCAGCAGCTCAGGGTTTTCTGATGGCTACACCTTC. Amino acids: CASSSGFSDGYTF. Full variable domain (rest looked up from reference TRBV5-1 and TRBJ1-2): KAGVTQTPRYLIKTRGQQVTLSCSPISGHRSVSWYQQTPGQGLQFLFEYFSETQRNKGNFPGRFSGRQFSNSRSEMNVSTLELGDSALYLCASSSGFSDGYTFGSGTRLTVV.

This clonotype has only a few counts. The J gene is TRBJ2-5, the V gene TRBV6-2 or TRBV6-3, with 7 bases matching TRBD2. CDR3 length equals 12 residues. The V gene end was trimmed by 8 bases and the J gene end by 0 bases; junction bases not matched to a gene: 0. Germline assignment: CDR1 MNHEY and CDR2 SVGEGT. The CDR3 coding sequence is TGTGCCAGCGGGAGGGACCAAGAGACCCAGTACTTC. Protein: CASGRDQETQYF.

This clonotype was picked up a small number of times. The chain couples TRBV6-5 to TRBJ2-1; 8 bases fit TRBD1. The CDR3 spans 15 residues. Germline V gene lookup returns CDR1 MNHEY and CDR2 SVGAGI. V lost 2 bases to trimming and J lost 6 bases; unmatched junction nucleotides: 6. CDR3 loop: CASSYESGGTNEQFF. The CDR3 DNA reads TGTGCCAGCAGTTACGAGTCAGGGGGCACCAATGAGCAGTTCTTC.

The V call is TRBV11-2, the J call TRBJ2-5, with TRBD2 matching over 13 bases. The CDR3 has 20 amino acids. Trimming removed 5 bases from V and 0 bases from J; junction bases left unmatched: 15. CDR1 and CDR2 (germline): SGHAT, FQNNGV. CDR3 sequence reads: CASSPLGLAGEYPYQETQYF. The DNA for the CDR3 is TGTGCCAGCAGCCCCCTAGGACTAGCGGGGGAATACCCGTACCAAGAGACCCAGTACTTC.

This clonotype was counted only a few times. The gene calls are TRBV12-3 or TRBV12-4 and TRBJ1-1; the match to TRBD1 covers 7 bases. V was pared by 7 bases and J by 4 bases, with 9 bases of the junction left unmatched. The CDR3 has 14 amino acids. The chain's CDR3 is CASTPTGQGTEAFF. DNA for the CDR3: TGTGCCAGCACCCCGACAGGGCAGGGCACTGAAGCTTTCTTT.

The J gene is TRBJ1-4, the V gene TRBV4-1; no definite D call. In germline, CDR1 is MGHRA, CDR2 YSYEKL. The CDR3 is 13 amino acids. Trimming removed 4 bases from V and 8 bases from J, with 11 bases in between. The CDR3 DNA follows: TGCGCCAGCAGCCTACGCTCTGGCGAAAAACTGTTTTTT. Residues: CASSLRSGEKLFF.

This clonotype appeared many times. V gene TRBV12-3 or TRBV12-4 combines with J gene TRBJ2-1; D ambiguous. Trimming pared 4 bases from V and 7 bases from J, leaving 8 bases between. CDR3 length: 12 residues. The CDR3 DNA sequence: TGTGCCAGCAGTTGGTCAGGTAATGAGCAGTTCTTC. Protein: CASSWSGNEQFF.

This rearrangement joins TRBV5-5 to TRBJ2-1; 8 nucleotides align to TRBD2. Trimming at V came to 0 bases and at J to 8 bases, leaving 19 bases not matched to a gene. Germline lookup yields CDR1 SGHKS and CDR2 YYEKEE (reference sequence). The CDR3 extends over 19 amino acids. The CDR3 DNA follows: TGTGCCAGCAGCTTGGGAGGATGGGAGCGGGGGCCGCGCTGGGATGAGCAGTTCTTC. This codes for CASSLGGWERGPRWDEQFF.

This clonotype was counted a few times. The CDR3 DNA reads as TGTGCCATCAGGACGGGACAGCACAATGAGCAGTTCTTC. Translated: CAIRTGQHNEQFF. The chain is built from TRBV10-3 and TRBJ2-1, with TRBD1 matching 7 bases. Germline V gene data show CDR1 as ENHRY and CDR2 as SYGVKD. CDR3 length: 13 amino acids. J was trimmed by 5 bases and V by 6 bases; bases with no gene match: 4.

V usage is TRBV4-3 and J usage is TRBJ1-1, with 10 positions matching TRBD1. This CDR3 is 17 amino acids long. The ends lost 4 bases at V and 3 bases at J; junction bases unmatched: 11. CDR1 and CDR2 (germline): LGHNA, YSLEER. The CDR3 here is CASSRGFGQGDYTEAFF. DNA for the CDR3: TGCGCCAGCAGCCGAGGTTTCGGACAGGGGGACTACACTGAAGCTTTCTTT.

This clonotype was seen repeatedly, ten times or more. The gene calls are TRBV7-2 and TRBJ2-3, with 9 bases fitting TRBD2. This CDR3 has 15 amino acids. Germline-derived CDR1 and CDR2 are SGHTA and FQGNSA. Trimming took 1 base from V and 5 from J; bases not matched to a gene: 4. CDR3 in amino acids: CASSLVAGAGDTQYF. Here the CDR3 DNA reads TGTGCCAGCAGCTTAGTAGCGGGGGCGGGAGATACGCAGTATTTT. The complete variable domain, with remaining parts taken from reference TRBV7-2 and TRBJ2-3, reads GAGVSQSPSNKVTEKGKDVELRCDPISGHTALYWYRQSLGQGLEFLIYFQGNSAPDKSGLPSDRFSAERTGGSVSTLTIQRTQQEDSAVYLCASSLVAGAGDTQYFGPGTRLTVL.